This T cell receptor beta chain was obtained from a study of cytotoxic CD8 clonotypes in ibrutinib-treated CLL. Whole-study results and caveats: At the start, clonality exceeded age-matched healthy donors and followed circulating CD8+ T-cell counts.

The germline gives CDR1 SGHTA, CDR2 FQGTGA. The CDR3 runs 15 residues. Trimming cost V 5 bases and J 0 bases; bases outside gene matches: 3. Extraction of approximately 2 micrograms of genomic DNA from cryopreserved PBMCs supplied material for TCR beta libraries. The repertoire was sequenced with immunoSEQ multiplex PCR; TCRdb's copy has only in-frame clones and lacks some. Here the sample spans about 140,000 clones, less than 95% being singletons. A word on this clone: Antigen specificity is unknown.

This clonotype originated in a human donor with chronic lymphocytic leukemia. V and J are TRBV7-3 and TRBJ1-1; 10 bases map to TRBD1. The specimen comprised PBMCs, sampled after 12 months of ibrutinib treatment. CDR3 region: CASSPGQGLNTEAFF. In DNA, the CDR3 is TGTGCCAGCAGCCCGGGACAGGGGTTGAACACTGAAGCTTTCTTT.